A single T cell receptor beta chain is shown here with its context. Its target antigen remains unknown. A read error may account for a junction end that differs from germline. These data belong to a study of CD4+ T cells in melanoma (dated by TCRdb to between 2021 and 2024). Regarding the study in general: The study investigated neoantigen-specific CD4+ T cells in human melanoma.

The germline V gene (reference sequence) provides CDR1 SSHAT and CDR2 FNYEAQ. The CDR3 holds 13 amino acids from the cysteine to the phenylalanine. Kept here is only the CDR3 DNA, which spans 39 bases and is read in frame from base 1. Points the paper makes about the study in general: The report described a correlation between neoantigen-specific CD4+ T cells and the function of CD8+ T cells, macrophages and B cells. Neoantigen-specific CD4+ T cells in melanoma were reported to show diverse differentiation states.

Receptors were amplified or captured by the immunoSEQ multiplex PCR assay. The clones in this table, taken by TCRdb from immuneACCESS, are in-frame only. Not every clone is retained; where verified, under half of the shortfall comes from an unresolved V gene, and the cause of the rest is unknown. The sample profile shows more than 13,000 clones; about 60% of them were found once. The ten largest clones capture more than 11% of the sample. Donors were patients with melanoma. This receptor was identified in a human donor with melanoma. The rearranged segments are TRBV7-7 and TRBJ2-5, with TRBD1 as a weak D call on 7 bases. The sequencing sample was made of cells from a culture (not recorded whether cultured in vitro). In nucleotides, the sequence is TGTGCTAGCAGCCAGGGGGGATTGGAGACCCAGTACTTC. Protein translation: CASSQGGLETQYF.